The 5 T cell receptor beta chains below all came from one sample that was sequenced in a study of shared clonotypes between healthy human individuals. Assay: immunoSEQ multiplex PCR; the TCRdb copy retains only in-frame clones and omits some. The profile covers some 1 million clones, with approximately 76% appearing a single time and about 1.5% taken by the ten largest. Sequenced material: memory CD4+ T cells sorted from blood. The subset here: CD45RA-negative fraction. These receptors all come from a man between 18 and 29 years old in good health.

Notes on this clone: The junction does not match germline at one end; this may be a read error. The chain combines TRBV7-2 with TRBJ2-5, with 10 bases fitting TRBD2. Germline V lookup: CDR1 SGHTA, CDR2 FQGNSA. The CDR3 sequence is 13 residues long. In DNA form, the CDR3 reads TGTGCCAGCAGCATAGCGGGGGGAGAGACCCAGTACTTC. It encodes CASSIAGGETQYF.

The chain combines TRBV9 with TRBJ2-1, with D tentatively TRBD2 (6 bases). CDR3 length equals 15 residues. Germline CDR1 SGDLS, CDR2 YYNGEE. Trimming pared 1 base from V and 3 bases from J, leaving 11 bases between. CDR3 coding DNA: TGTGCCAGCAGCGTATACGGGAGCAGCTACAATGAGCAGTTCTTC. Protein product: CASSVYGSSYNEQFF. The whole variable domain, remainder taken from reference TRBV9 and TRBJ2-1, is DSGVTQTPKHLITATGQRVTLRCSPRSGDLSVYWYQQSLDQGLQFLIQYYNGEERAKGNILERFSAQQFPDLHSELNLSSLELGDSALYFCASSVYGSSYNEQFFGPGTRLTVL.

CDR3 loop: CASSPRDQREGAEQYF. The DNA for the CDR3 is TGTGCCAGCAGCCCACGGGATCAGCGGGAGGGCGCCGAGCAGTACTTC. The J gene is TRBJ2-7, the V gene TRBV11-3, with TRBD2 matching 10 bases. Per the germline V gene, CDR1 is SGHNT and CDR2 is YENEEA. The V segment lost 5 bases and the J segment 6 bases; nucleotides outside the gene matches: 13. This CDR3 comprises 16 residues.

The V gene is TRBV30, the J gene TRBJ2-6, with a possible D match to TRBD1 (6 bases). Germline V gene lookup returns CDR1 GTSNPN and CDR2 SVGIG (reference sequence). The V end lost 4 bases, the J end lost 4 bases, and 14 bases lay between the germline ends. The CDR3 has 15 amino acids. The CDR3 reads CAWNRQGSGANVLTF. DNA of the CDR3: TGTGCCTGGAATAGGCAGGGGTCCGGGGCCAACGTCCTGACTTTC.

The chain combines TRBV30 with TRBJ2-5; possibly TRBD1 for D (9 bases). Germline V gene data show CDR1 as GTSNPN and CDR2 as SVGIG (reference sequence). V lost 2 bases and J 4 bases, leaving 20 bases between the germline ends. CDR3 length: 16 amino acids. The CDR3 DNA follows: TGTGCCTGGAGTCCCGGTGTAGCGGGACAGGGAGAGACCCAGTACTTC. It specifies CAWSPGVAGQGETQYF.